These T cell receptor beta chains were read from a single sample in a study of blood T cell repertoires in COVID-19. Clones were sequenced by immunoSEQ multiplex PCR, and TCRdb holds only the in-frame ones, with some missing. The sample yields about 120,000 clones, roughly 85% seen once. The sample was peripheral blood. Every receptor here comes from a man aged 40-50 years with acute or convalescent COVID-19. CDR3s include the opening cysteine and the closing phenylalanine or tryptophan. D genes are given only for firm matches. Part of the rows lack a size; the others show once, few, many or a class for expanded clones.

v_call	j_call	d_call	cdr3_length	clone_size	cdr3_nt	cdr3_aa
TRBV19	TRBJ1-6	NA	15	NA	TGTGCCAGTAATACGCGGGGAAATAGGAATTCACCCCTCCACTTT	CASNTRGNRNSPLHF
TRBV10-3	TRBJ1-2	NA	13	few	TGTGCCATCACCCCAGGGGACAATGGTGGCTACACCTTC	CAITPGDNGGYTF
TRBV6-6	TRBJ2-2	NA	16	NA	TGTGCCAGCAGTCCAGGGATGAGAGGAGACACCGGGGAGCTGTTTTTT	CASSPGMRGDTGELFF
TRBV20-1	TRBJ2-3	NA	13	NA	TGCAGTGCTAGTTCACAGAGCACAGATACGCAGTATTTT	CSASSQSTDTQYF
TRBV5-1	TRBJ1-1	NA	14	NA	TGCGCCAGCATCTCGGACATCTGGAACACTGAAGCTTTCTTT	CASISDIWNTEAFF
TRBV5-4	TRBJ2-5	TRBD2	16	NA	TGTGCCAGCAGCCTCAGACTAGCTCGAGTGCAAGAGACCCAGTACTTC	CASSLRLARVQETQYF
TRBV9	TRBJ2-3	NA	16	once	TGTGCCAGCAGCGTAGTAGGAGCCCCCGGCACAGATACGCAGTATTTT	CASSVVGAPGTDTQYF
TRBV4-1	TRBJ1-1	NA	16	once	TGCGCCAGCAGCGGGGGAGGTGTGTGGGGTTACACTGAAGCTTTCTTT	CASSGGGVWGYTEAFF
TRBV4-2	TRBJ2-5	TRBD1	19	NA	TGTGCCAGCAGCCAAGAATACTTTTCGACAGGGGGCTTTAGGGAGACCCAGTACTTC	CASSQEYFSTGGFRETQYF
TRBV7-6	TRBJ2-1	NA	16	few	TGTGCCAGCAGCTTATTGCGAGGAGCCGGCGGGAATGAGCAGTTCTTC	CASSLLRGAGGNEQFF
TRBV28	TRBJ1-3	TRBD1	15	NA	TGTGCCAGCAGTGCTCAGACAGGGTATGAAAACACCATATATTTT	CASSAQTGYENTIYF
TRBV7-8	TRBJ1-5	NA	16	NA	TGTGCCAGCAGCTTAAAGCGAGGGCAGTCCAATCAGCCCCAGCATTTT	CASSLKRGQSNQPQHF
TRBV15	TRBJ1-2	TRBD1	16	few	TGTGCCACCAGCAGAGATGAGGACAGGGGGCGGGAGGGCTACACCTTC	CATSRDEDRGREGYTF
TRBV29-1	TRBJ1-2	NA	12	NA	TGCAGCGGCACACGGGGGGACTATGGCTACACCTTC	CSGTRGDYGYTF
TRBV25-1	TRBJ2-1	NA	13	NA	TGTGCCAGCAGGCCTGGGGGGACGGGTGAGCAGTTCTTC	CASRPGGTGEQFF
TRBV4-1	TRBJ2-2	TRBD1	17	NA	TGCGCCAGCAGCCAAGAGTCCCCAGGGGGAGACACCGGGGAGCTGTTTTTT	CASSQESPGGDTGELFF
TRBV18	TRBJ1-6	NA	19	NA	TGTGCCAGCTCACCGTTTGGACTACTTTCCAGCTCCTATAATTCACCCCTCCACTTT	CASSPFGLLSSSYNSPLHF
TRBV3-1/TRBV3-2	TRBJ2-1	NA	17	NA	TGTGCCAGCAGCCCCTTAGTTGTCGCGGCAAAGATCTATGAGCAGTTCTTC	CASSPLVVAAKIYEQFF
TRBV9	TRBJ1-5	TRBD1	14	NA	TGTGCCAGCAGCCCATCAGGGGGTTATCAGCCCCAGCATTTT	CASSPSGGYQPQHF
TRBV5-6	TRBJ1-2	TRBD1	15	NA	TGTGCCAGCAGCTTGGCGGGACAGGGGATCGTTGGCTACACCTTC	CASSLAGQGIVGYTF
TRBV2	TRBJ2-5	TRBD1	15	NA	TGTGCCAGCAGTGAGGACAGGGCCCTCCAAGAGACCCAGTACTTC	CASSEDRALQETQYF
TRBV6-5	TRBJ1-2	NA	14	NA	TGTGCCAGCAGTTACTCGGGACAAATATATGGCTACACCTTC	CASSYSGQIYGYTF
TRBV6-6	TRBJ1-2	TRBD1	14	NA	TGTGCCAGCAGCAGGGGGCTTGAAAACTATGGCTACACCTTC	CASSRGLENYGYTF
TRBV30	TRBJ1-3	TRBD1	11	NA	TGTGCCTGTGGGACAGCCGACACCATATATTTT	CACGTADTIYF
TRBV20-1	TRBJ1-2	NA	11	NA	TGCAGTGCTCAGGGATACGATGGCTACACCTTC	CSAQGYDGYTF
TRBV4-1	TRBJ1-1	NA	15	NA	TGCGCCAGCAGCCATTTAGGGGCAAAGAACACTGAAGCTTTCTTT	CASSHLGAKNTEAFF
TRBV7-2	TRBJ1-1	TRBD1	12	NA	TGTGCCAGCAGCCCCCTGGACAGGTCGGCTTTCTTT	CASSPLDRSAFF
TRBV30	TRBJ2-1	TRBD2	16	NA	TGTGCCTGGACAACCCTATCCGTGCGGGGGGGCAATGAGCAGTTCTTC	CAWTTLSVRGGNEQFF
TRBV30	TRBJ1-1	NA	13	NA	TGTGCCTGGAGCGGTTTCGGGAGCTTTGAAGCTTTCTTT	CAWSGFGSFEAFF
TRBV7-9	TRBJ1-1	TRBD1	16	NA	TGTGCCAGCAGCTCACCCAAGACAGGGCCGAACACTGAAGCTTTCTTT	CASSSPKTGPNTEAFF
TRBV19	TRBJ1-5	TRBD1	13	NA	TGTGCCAGTAGTGCGCCGGGACAGGGGGGTCAGCATTTT	CASSAPGQGGQHF
TRBV3-1/TRBV3-2	TRBJ1-2	NA	15	once	TGTGCCAGCAGCCAAGTTCTTTCAGGGTCCGGCGGCTACACCTTC	CASSQVLSGSGGYTF
TRBV5-4	TRBJ1-6	TRBD1	14	NA	TGTGCCAGCAGCTGGGACAGGGATAATTCACCCCTCCACTTT	CASSWDRDNSPLHF
TRBV27	TRBJ1-6	TRBD1	15	NA	TGTGCCAGCAGTCGTGACAGGGGACTTAATTCACCCCTCCACTTT	CASSRDRGLNSPLHF
TRBV7-9	TRBJ1-2	NA	13	NA	TGTGCCAGCACCCTCGGGACCAGGGGTGGCTACACCTTC	CASTLGTRGGYTF
TRBV6-1	TRBJ1-5	NA	15	NA	TGTGCCAGCAGTGAGAGTGGGCAGGGCGGTCAGCCCCAGCATTTT	CASSESGQGGQPQHF
TRBV14	TRBJ2-3	NA	15	few	TGTGCCAGCAGCCCTTCAGGGGTGGCGGCAGATACGCAGTATTTT	CASSPSGVAADTQYF
TRBV11-2	TRBJ1-1	NA	14	NA	TGTGCCAGCAGCTTTTCCGACGGGGACACTGAAGCTTTCTTT	CASSFSDGDTEAFF
TRBV3-1/TRBV3-2	TRBJ2-1	NA	16	once	TGTGCCAGCAGCCCCCACCTCGCGAGCTCCTACAATGAGCAGTTCTTC	CASSPHLASSYNEQFF
TRBV19	TRBJ1-2	TRBD1	14	NA	TGTGCCAGTAGCAAGACAGGGGCCCTCTATGGCTACACCTTC	CASSKTGALYGYTF
TRBV19	TRBJ1-2	TRBD1	14	NA	TGTGCCAGTAGCTCACAGGGGGCTGGCTATGGCTACACCTTC	CASSSQGAGYGYTF